The text below deals with one T cell receptor beta chain. These data come from a study of control samples from healthy donors and cancer patients. Sequenced by immunoSEQ multiplex PCR; TCRdb stores in-frame clones only, minus some. The sample has around 180,000 clones; more than 85% are singletons. The source material was blood. This TCR was sampled from a woman aged 40 to 50 in good health.

CDR3 sequence reads: CASSFVQGTYNSPLHF. The CDR3 DNA is TGTGCCAGCAGTTTCGTACAGGGAACTTATAATTCACCCCTCCACTTT. V usage is TRBV6-5 and J usage is TRBJ1-6, with D tentatively TRBD1 (6 bases). The CDR3 contains 16 residues. CDR1 MNHEY and CDR2 SVGAGI come from the germline V gene. V lost 4 bases, J lost 4 bases, and 14 bases lay in between.